This T cell receptor beta chain was observed in a study of CD8 T cells in Susac syndrome. An input of about 0.5 to 1 ug of RNA was subjected to reverse transcription using random hexamers. Multiplex PCR with immunoSEQ amplified the TCR beta CDR3 across 54 Vbeta and 13 Jbeta. TCRdb passed the immunoSEQ multiplex PCR reads through MiXCR, listing each CDR3 protein once. The table lists a few hundred thousand distinct CDR3 sequences, over 75% of them singletons. The length of the CDR3 is 12 residues. Germline V CDR1 and CDR2: MDHEN, SYDVKM. Trimming cost V 3 bases and J 1 base, with 3 bases left between them. CD8+ and CD4+ T cells from blood underwent TCR beta sequencing, which was carried out in a high-throughput format. The patients serving as multiple sclerosis controls were treatment-naive. They had stable or active relapsing-remitting disease and fulfilled revised McDonald criteria. The TEMRA cells underwent FACS enrichment, while the CD8+ and CD4+ T cells underwent negative isolation.

V usage is TRBV28 and J usage is TRBJ1-1; D unresolved. The receptor's source is a human donor with multiple sclerosis. What was sequenced was CD8+ T cells from PBMCs. The CDR3 sequence: CASSFWNTEAFF. DNA for the CDR3: TGTGCCAGCAGTTTCTGGAACACTGAAGCTTTCTTT. Looking up the rest from reference TRBV28 and TRBJ1-1 gives the full variable domain: DVKVTQSSRYLVKRTGEKVFLECVQDMDHENMFWYRQDPGLGLRLIYFSYDVKMKEKGDIPEGYSVSREKKERFSLILESASTNQTSMYLCASSFWNTEAFFGQGTRLTVV.